Sequencing of this T cell receptor (beta chain) was carried out in a study of tumor-infiltrating lymphocytes in primary liver carcinoma (dated by TCRdb to about 2017). Concerning the study at large: Of the five patients (three men and two women, aged 30 to 69 years), four had hepatocellular carcinoma and one had combined HCC and intrahepatic cholangiocarcinoma. Roughly 3.5 to 8 million productive TCRbeta reads were obtained per sample, and no significant difference in read depth was found between tissue types. TCRbeta repertoire sequencing, expression microarrays and whole-exome sequencing were combined in the study across five regions of each liver tumor, with adjacent normal tissue and blood also included. The 20 to 25 tumor region samples were profiled with Agilent mRNA microarrays so that TCRbeta repertoire diversity could be related to the local molecular phenotype. A total of approximately 35 specimens from 5 patients, comprising approximately 25 tumor regions, 5 adjacent noncancerous liver tissues and 5 peripheral blood samples, were covered by TCRbeta repertoire sequencing. Reproducibility between technical replicate repertoires was high, with correlation coefficients above 0.95 and mean shared-clone rates about 0.91. Tumors of the five patients were stage T1-T3 N0M0 with maximum diameters of about 4.2 to 10 cm. Summary of the overall study and its limitations: Since the samples were bulk and unsorted, there was no way to compare CD4+ and CD8+ T cell repertoires. Just about 7.5-25% of top clones turned up in all five regions of a tumor, which suggests spatial heterogeneity among tumor-infiltrating T cells. Pairs of tumor regions showed greater repertoire overlap (mean approximately 35%) than tumor-adjacent pairs (around 17%) or tumor-blood pairs (about 14%), which is consistent with antigen-driven expansion. The top 250 clones made up a significantly larger repertoire fraction in tumors than in blood (p = 0.039). Only the TCR beta chain was sequenced, which likely underestimates true repertoire diversity because unpaired alpha chains were not captured. With just four to six patients in the study, the authors point out that the findings should be validated in a larger study.

Without any cell sorting, total RNA and DNA were co-extracted from approximately 20-30 mg of bulk tissue using the AllPrep DNA/RNA mini kit. Surgical resection was performed in China between 2015 and early 2016 on four or five patients with histopathologically diagnosed primary liver carcinoma. Patients had chronic HBV infection and were treatment-naive at sampling. Five spatially separated regions were sampled per tumor: superior, inferior, left-lateral and right-lateral poles, plus the tumor centre. According to histology, viable tumor cells made up more than 85% of every tumor sample. Each fresh piece of tumor and adjacent tissue was cut in two, with one half stored in RNAlater at -80 degrees C and the other half sent for histology. A word on this clonotype: Its antigen remains unidentified. Base qualities are not at hand, and no much larger clone is one base apart.

Counted from cysteine to phenylalanine, this CDR3 has 16 amino acids. Just CDR3 DNA is preserved here, 48 bases in frame from base 1. Unmatched junction bases come to 19, with V trimmed by 5 bases and J by 11 bases. TCRbeta-specific cDNA was reverse-transcribed from 500 ng total RNA using a constant-region primer and ProtoScript II reverse transcriptase. The TCRbeta libraries were prepared through three rounds of nested multiplex PCR following a slightly modified ARM-PCR procedure. Each of the first two PCR rounds ran for nine to eleven cycles and used multiplex TRBV1-TRBV30 forward primers together with a Cbeta reverse primer. Sample barcodes and Illumina adapters were added in a final 25-cycle PCR with Deep VentR polymerase. Before sequencing, amplicons between 200 and 500 bp were purified from gel using a QIAquick gel extraction kit. TCRbeta amplicons were sequenced on an Illumina HiSeq 2500 with 250-bp paired-end reads. In the paper's pipeline: Quality trimming of reads was performed with Trimmomatic v0.33, and paired reads were merged with FLASH v1.2.11 so that full CDR3 sequences could be recovered. V, D and J germline segments were assigned to the rearranged TCRbeta sequences using MiGEC v1.2.1b. Clonotype statistics, along with Shannon-Wiener diversity indices, were calculated using VDJtools v1.0.0. Except for diversity analysis, only the 250 most abundant clonotypes of each sample were used in subsequent analyses to reduce sampling bias. TCRdb reanalyzed the raw reads on its own, using fastp at Q25 for trimming and MiXCR for clone calling, and kept in-frame beta chains. Entries that share a CDR3 protein sequence are merged under the most common genes and DNA. These V and J calls originate from TCRdb's pipeline instead of the authors' own analysis. The sample table records 70,000 to 85,000 distinct CDR3 sequences; 60% to 80% of these occur just once. The ten largest clonotypes hold roughly 13% of the sample.

The sequenced material came from liver tumor tissue from sampling region 4. The cell subset or site label, read with the paper, signifies: tumor region T4, right-lateral pole. The TCR was taken from a woman in her sixties or seventies with primary liver carcinoma and hepatitis B virus infection. The chain links TRBV12-3 or TRBV12-4 with TRBJ2-3; TRBD2 matches 7 bases in the middle. The bases read TGTGCCAGCAGTGATGTAGTGCCTGGGAGGGCCTATAGGCAGTATTTT. It encodes CASSDVVPGRAYRQYF.